The sample holds a few counts of the clone carrying this T cell receptor beta chain. Its antigen is still unknown. The sample is drawn from a study of beta chain features in type 1 diabetes. General study points: In every one of the four CD4+ subsets, TCRB CDR3s were moderately but significantly shorter in Type 1 diabetes patients.

The study reverse transcribed the entire isolated RNA, so it sequenced expressed TCRB transcripts. Sequenced by immunoSEQ multiplex PCR; TCRdb stores in-frame clones only, minus some. The table records about 160,000 clones, approximately 10% of them present only once. Material: central memory CD4+ T cells from blood. The origin of this receptor is a woman under 40 with type 1 diabetes.

Here the CDR3 DNA reads TGTGCCAGCAGCTGGATACAGGAGAACTATGGCTACACCTTC. Amino acid sequence: CASSWIQENYGYTF. The V call is TRBV7-8, the J call TRBJ1-2, with D maybe TRBD1 (5 bases). Germline CDR1 reads SGHVS; CDR2 reads FQNEAQ. V was shortened by 4 bases and J by 2 bases, with 11 bases between the two germline ends. The CDR3 contains 14 residues.